The 21 T cell receptor beta chains below all came from one sample that was sequenced in a study of Ad26.COV2.S vaccination and SARS-CoV-2 variants. Specified treatment: around 19 received Ad26.COV2.S at low or high dose, single or two shots; several received placebo; per-sample allocation not given. Samples came from day 63 after the first vaccine or placebo injection. The method was immunoSEQ multiplex PCR; TCRdb's version includes in-frame clones alone and lacks a portion of them. This table has about 320,000 clones, roughly 86% appearing once. The input for sequencing was peripheral blood, taken in a trial of Ad26.COV2.S vaccine versus placebo. These receptors were taken from a person between 18 and 65 years old who received the Ad26.COV2.S COVID-19 vaccine or a placebo.

The table lists this clone with a count of one. The chain recombines TRBV5-1 with TRBJ2-5; 10 positions match TRBD2. CDR1 is SGHRS and CDR2 is YFSETQ in the germline V gene. V was pared by 2 bases and J by 5 bases, with 3 bases of the junction left unmatched. The CDR3 runs to 14 residues. The CDR3 spells CASSFGTSVETQYF. CDR3 DNA sequence: TGCGCCAGCAGCTTCGGGACTAGCGTTGAGACCCAGTACTTC.

The chain has TRBV19 and TRBJ2-1, with TRBD2 matching over 10 bases. Per germline, CDR1 LNHDA and CDR2 SQIVND (reference sequence). V was clipped by 10 bases and J by 7 bases; unmatched bases: 7. CDR3 size: 13 residues. The chain's CDR3 is CATKRGGTNEQFF. DNA of the CDR3: TGTGCCACTAAGCGGGGGGGCACGAATGAGCAGTTCTTC.

The chain is built from TRBV30 and TRBJ2-6, with D possibly called TRBD1 or TRBD2 (5 bases each). The V end was cut by 4 bases, the J end by 4 bases, with 20 bases between. This CDR3 has 17 residues. Germline lookup yields CDR1 GTSNPN and CDR2 SVGIG (reference sequence). The CDR3 nucleotides are TGTGCCTGGAATCCTCAATTGCCCGGGACGGGGGCCAACGTCCTGACTTTC. Translating it yields CAWNPQLPGTGANVLTF.

The rearrangement joins TRBV19 to TRBJ2-1, with TRBD2 matching 9 bases. Germline assignment: CDR1 LNHDA and CDR2 SQIVND (reference sequence). V lost 4 bases to trimming and J lost 7 bases; unmatched junction nucleotides: 11. The CDR3 contains 16 residues. Written as DNA, the CDR3 is TGTGCCAGTAGTAAGTTAGCGGGGGCCCTATTTAATGAGCAGTTCTTC. It codes for CASSKLAGALFNEQFF.

The V call is TRBV5-8, the J call TRBJ2-7; unclear D gene. The CDR3 consists of 16 residues. Germline CDR1 and CDR2: SGHTS and YDEGEE. Deletions cut 3 bases from V and 0 bases from J, with 16 bases between. In nucleotides, the CDR3 is TGTGCCAGCAGCTCCTCTCCCTTGAGGAGCTCCTACGAGCAGTACTTC. It yields the protein CASSSSPLRSSYEQYF.

This clone was counted between two and nine times. V usage is TRBV9 and J usage is TRBJ1-6; no firm D call. The CDR3 length is 15 residues. CDR1 is SGDLS, CDR2 YYNGEE, per germline. V lost 0 bases and J 8 bases, leaving 12 bases between the germline ends. Written as DNA, the CDR3 is TGTGCCAGCAGCGTAGAGGCTGGACCTCATTCACCCCTCCACTTT. This sequence encodes CASSVEAGPHSPLHF.

V and J are TRBV5-4 and TRBJ1-6; D unclear. The CDR3 has 14 residues. V was trimmed by 5 bases and J by 5 bases, leaving 11 bases between them. Germline values: CDR1 SGHNT, CDR2 YYREEE (reference sequence). CDR3 sequence: CASRGLSDNSPLHF. In DNA, the CDR3 is TGTGCCAGCAGAGGACTGTCCGATAATTCACCCCTCCACTTT. Full variable domain (rest looked up from reference TRBV5-4 and TRBJ1-6): ETGVTQSPTHLIKTRGQQVTLRCSSQSGHNTVSWYQQALGQGPQFIFQYYREEENGRGNFPPRFSGLQFPNYSSELNVNALELDDSALYLCASRGLSDNSPLHFGNGTRLTVT.

This clone was counted a single time. The chain carries TRBV11-3 and TRBJ1-1, with D hard to call. Trimming shortened V by 6 bases and J by 3 bases, and 11 bases separated the two germline ends. Germline V gene lookup returns CDR1 SGHNT and CDR2 YENEEA. This CDR3 spans 13 amino acids. CDR3 region: CASSRLVYTEAFF. CDR3 DNA sequence: TGTGCCAGCAGTCGATTAGTGTACACTGAAGCTTTCTTT. Complete variable domain (other parts from reference TRBV11-3 and TRBJ1-1): EAGVVQSPRYKIIEKKQPVAFWCNPISGHNTLYWYLQNLGQGPELLIRYENEEAVDDSQLPKDRFSAERLKGVDSTLKIQPAELGDSAVYLCASSRLVYTEAFFGQGTRLTVV.

The table lists this clone with a count of one. The CDR3 reads CASSPGQGDYQPQHF. As DNA, the CDR3 is TGCGCCAGCAGCCCTGGACAGGGGGACTATCAGCCCCAGCATTTT. V and J are TRBV5-1 and TRBJ1-5; 10 nucleotides match TRBD1. Germline V gene lookup returns CDR1 SGHRS and CDR2 YFSETQ. The J segment lost 5 bases and the V segment lost 4 bases, leaving 6 bases of the junction unmatched. The CDR3 runs to 15 residues.

The V and J genes are TRBV18 and TRBJ1-1; 9 bases line up with TRBD1. The CDR3 contains 16 residues. J was trimmed by 4 bases and V by 4 bases; bases with no gene match: 10. CDR1 is KGHSH, CDR2 LQKENI, per germline. This CDR3 reads CASSQNTGGLITEAFF. The CDR3 nucleotides are TGTGCCAGCTCACAAAACACAGGGGGCTTGATCACTGAAGCTTTCTTT.

V usage is TRBV18 and J usage is TRBJ2-2; maybe TRBD1 (6 bases). CDR3 length: 18 amino acids. The V and J ends lost 3 bases and 4 bases respectively, with 21 bases between them. Germline CDR1 reads KGHSH; CDR2 reads LQKENI. For the CDR3, the DNA is TGTGCCAGCTCACCGGGCAGGCGTGGAAAAGGGGGCACCGGGGAGCTGTTTTTT. The encoded protein is CASSPGRRGKGGTGELFF.

The chain links TRBV18 to TRBJ2-1; D is unclear. V shed 2 bases and J shed 0 bases, with 8 bases lying between them. Germline CDR1 and CDR2: KGHSH and LQKENI. The CDR3 runs to 15 residues. CDR3 loop: CASSPSRSSYNEQFF. In DNA, the CDR3 is TGTGCCAGCTCACCATCCCGGAGCTCCTACAATGAGCAGTTCTTC.

The chain recombines TRBV13 with TRBJ1-5; D is ambiguous. The ends were cut back, 3 bases at V and 5 bases at J, with 11 bases in the middle. The CDR3 runs 14 residues. Germline V gene data show CDR1 as PRHDT and CDR2 as FYEKMQ (reference sequence). As DNA, the CDR3 is TGTGCCAGCAGCTTCTTGCAGCATGATCAGCCCCAGCATTTT. This encodes CASSFLQHDQPQHF.

The chain couples TRBV12-3 or TRBV12-4 to TRBJ1-5; D gene uncertain. The CDR3 has 13 residues. V gave up 6 bases and J gave up 3 bases, with 9 bases separating them. The DNA for the CDR3 is TGTGCCAGCAGGCGGAAGGTCAATCAGCCCCAGCATTTT. Translation gives CASRRKVNQPQHF.

The V call is TRBV25-1, the J call TRBJ2-3, with TRBD1 matching over 7 bases. The CDR3 extends over 13 amino acids. V shed 4 bases and J 4 bases; nucleotides not matched to a gene: 2. Germline-derived CDR1 and CDR2 are MGHDK and SYGVNS. This CDR3 is CASSVTGADTQYF. DNA of the CDR3: TGTGCCAGCAGTGTCACAGGGGCAGATACGCAGTATTTT. Combining the CDR3 with reference TRBV25-1 and TRBJ2-3 gives the whole variable domain EADIYQTPRYLVIGTGKKITLECSQTMGHDKMYWYQQDPGMELHLIHYSYGVNSTEKGDLSSESTVSRIRTEHFPLTLESARPSHTSQYLCASSVTGADTQYFGPGTRLTVL.

The gene calls are TRBV5-1 and TRBJ2-5; 11 bases align to TRBD1. The ends lost 5 bases at V and 1 base at J; junction bases unmatched: 13. Germline-derived CDR1 and CDR2 are SGHRS and YFSETQ. This CDR3 is built from 18 residues. The CDR3 loop is CASSRSWGDRGTQETQYF. As DNA, the CDR3 is TGCGCCAGCAGTAGGAGTTGGGGGGACAGGGGGACCCAAGAGACCCAGTACTTC.

This chain connects TRBV18 to TRBJ2-7; maybe TRBD1 (5 bases). The CDR3 loop spans 14 amino acids. V was pared by 5 bases and J by 0 bases, with 11 bases between. From germline, CDR1 is KGHSH and CDR2 LQKENI. The CDR3 DNA follows: TGTGCCAGCTCAACAGGAACAAGCTCCTACGAGCAGTACTTC. As protein: CASSTGTSSYEQYF. The variable domain in full, completed from reference TRBV18 and TRBJ2-7, reads NAGVMQNPRHLVRRRGQEARLRCSPMKGHSHVYWYRQLPEEGLKFMVYLQKENIIDESGMPKERFSAEFPKEGPSILRIQQVVRGDSAAYFCASSTGTSSYEQYFGPGTRLTVT.

J is TRBJ1-5 and V is TRBV19, with D tentatively TRBD1 (5 bases). The CDR3 sequence is 14 residues long. With 1 base removed from V and 6 bases from J, the gap between germline ends came to 10 bases. Germline CDR1 and CDR2: LNHDA and SQIVND (reference sequence). The DNA for the CDR3 is TGTGCCAGTAGTATAGGGGGGGTGGGTCAGCCCCAGCATTTT. Amino acid sequence: CASSIGGVGQPQHF.

This sequence joins TRBV11-2 and TRBJ2-1; D is unclear. The V end lost 5 bases, the J end lost 9 bases, and 17 bases lay between the germline ends. This CDR3 contains 14 residues. Germline assignment: CDR1 SGHAT and CDR2 FQNNGV. The CDR3: CASSPYGGAGEQFF. DNA of the CDR3: TGTGCCAGCAGCCCCTATGGCGGCGCTGGTGAGCAGTTCTTC.

This chain uses TRBV4-1 with TRBJ1-3; TRBD1 matches at 7 bases. CDR3 size: 17 residues. V was pared by 0 bases and J by 0 bases, with 5 bases of the junction left unmatched. Germline V gene sequence: CDR1 MGHRA, CDR2 YSYEKL. CDR3 sequence: CASSQDSGGFSGNTIYF. CDR3 coding DNA: TGCGCCAGCAGCCAAGATTCAGGGGGATTCTCTGGAAACACCATATATTTT.

The chain couples TRBV7-2 to TRBJ2-7; D gene ambiguous. The V end lost 1 base, the J end lost 3 bases, and 10 bases lay between the germline ends. Germline loops: CDR1 SGHTA, CDR2 FQGNSA. The CDR3 is 14 amino acids. CDR3 DNA: TGTGCCAGCAGCTTAGTCGAGGACGGCTACGAGCAGTACTTC. Its protein is CASSLVEDGYEQYF.